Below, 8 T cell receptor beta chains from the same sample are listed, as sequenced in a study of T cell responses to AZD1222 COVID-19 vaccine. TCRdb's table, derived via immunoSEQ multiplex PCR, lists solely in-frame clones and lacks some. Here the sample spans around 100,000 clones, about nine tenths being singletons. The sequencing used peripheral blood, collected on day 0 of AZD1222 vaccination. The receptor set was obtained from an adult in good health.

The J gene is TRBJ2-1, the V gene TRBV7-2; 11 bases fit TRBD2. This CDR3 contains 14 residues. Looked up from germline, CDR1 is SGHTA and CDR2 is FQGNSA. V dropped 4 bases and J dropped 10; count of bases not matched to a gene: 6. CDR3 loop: CASSSNPSGGEQFF. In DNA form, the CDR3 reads TGTGCCAGCAGCTCAAACCCTAGCGGGGGGGAGCAGTTCTTC. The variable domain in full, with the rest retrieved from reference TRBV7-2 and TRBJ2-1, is GAGVSQSPSNKVTEKGKDVELRCDPISGHTALYWYRQSLGQGLEFLIYFQGNSAPDKSGLPSDRFSAERTGGSVSTLTIQRTQQEDSAVYLCASSSNPSGGEQFFGPGTRLTVL.

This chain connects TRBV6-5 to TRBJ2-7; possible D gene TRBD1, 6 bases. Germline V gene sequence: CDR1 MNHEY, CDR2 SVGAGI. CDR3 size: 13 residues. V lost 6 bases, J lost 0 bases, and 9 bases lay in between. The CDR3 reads CASSKGHSYEQYF. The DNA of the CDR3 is TGTGCCAGCAGCAAGGGACACTCCTACGAGCAGTACTTC.

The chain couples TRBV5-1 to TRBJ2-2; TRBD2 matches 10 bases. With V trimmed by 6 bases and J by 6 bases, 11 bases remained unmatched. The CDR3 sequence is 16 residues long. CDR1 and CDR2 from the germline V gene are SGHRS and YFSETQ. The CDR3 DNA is TGCGCCAGCAACCCTAGCGGGGGTAATTCCGCCGGGGAGCTGTTTTTT. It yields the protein CASNPSGGNSAGELFF. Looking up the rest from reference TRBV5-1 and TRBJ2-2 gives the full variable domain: KAGVTQTPRYLIKTRGQQVTLSCSPISGHRSVSWYQQTPGQGLQFLFEYFSETQRNKGNFPGRFSGRQFSNSRSEMNVSTLELGDSALYLCASNPSGGNSAGELFFGEGSRLTVL.

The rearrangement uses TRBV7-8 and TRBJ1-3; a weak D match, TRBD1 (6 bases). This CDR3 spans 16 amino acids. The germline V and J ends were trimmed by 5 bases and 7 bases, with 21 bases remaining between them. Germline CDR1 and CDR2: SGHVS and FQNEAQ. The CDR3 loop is CASSDPSQGFGNTIYF. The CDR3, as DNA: TGTGCCAGCAGCGACCCATCCCAGGGGTTTGGGAACACCATATATTTT.

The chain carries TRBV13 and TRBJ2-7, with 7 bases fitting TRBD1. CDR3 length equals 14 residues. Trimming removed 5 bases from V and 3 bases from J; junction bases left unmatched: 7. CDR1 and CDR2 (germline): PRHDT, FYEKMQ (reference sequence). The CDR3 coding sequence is TGTGCCAGCAGCCACCGGGACAGTGGCTACGAGCAGTACTTC. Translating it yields CASSHRDSGYEQYF.

The CDR3 protein is CASSQQAKNTEAFF. The CDR3 coding sequence is TGTGCCAGCAGCCAACAGGCTAAGAACACTGAAGCTTTCTTT. This rearrangement joins TRBV4-2 to TRBJ1-1; D is ambiguous. The V end lost 2 bases, the J end lost 1 base, and 8 bases lay between the germline ends. CDR1 and CDR2 (germline): LGHNA, YNFKEQ. The CDR3 runs 14 residues.

CDR3 in DNA: TGCAGCGTTACTGGGATCTACGAGCAGTACTTC. It encodes CSVTGIYEQYF. The chain is built from TRBV29-1 and TRBJ2-7; no clear D gene. The germline V gene has CDR1 SQVTM and CDR2 ANQGSEA. This CDR3 region has 11 residues. V lost 5 bases, J lost 3 bases, and 8 bases lay in between.

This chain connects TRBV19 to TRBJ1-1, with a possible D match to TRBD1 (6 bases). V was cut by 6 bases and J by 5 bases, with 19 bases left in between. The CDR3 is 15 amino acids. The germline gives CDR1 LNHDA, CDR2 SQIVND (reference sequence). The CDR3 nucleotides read TGTGCCAGTAGACCCGGCAGGGGACACCAAACTGAAGCTTTCTTT. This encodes CASRPGRGHQTEAFF.